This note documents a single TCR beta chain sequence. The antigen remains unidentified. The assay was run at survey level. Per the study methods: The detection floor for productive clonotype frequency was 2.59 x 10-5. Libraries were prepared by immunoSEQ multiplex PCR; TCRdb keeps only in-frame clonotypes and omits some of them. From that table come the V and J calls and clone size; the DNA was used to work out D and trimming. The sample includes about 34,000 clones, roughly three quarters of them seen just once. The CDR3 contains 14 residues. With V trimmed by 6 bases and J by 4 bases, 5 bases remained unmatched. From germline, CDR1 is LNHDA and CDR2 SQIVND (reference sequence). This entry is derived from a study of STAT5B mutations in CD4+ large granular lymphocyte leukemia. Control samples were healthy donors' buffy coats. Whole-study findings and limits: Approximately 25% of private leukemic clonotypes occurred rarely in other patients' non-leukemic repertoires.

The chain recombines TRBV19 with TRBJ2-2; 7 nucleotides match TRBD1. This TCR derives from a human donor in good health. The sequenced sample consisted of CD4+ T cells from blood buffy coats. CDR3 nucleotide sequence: TGTGCCAGTAGGACGACAGGGTTCACCGGGGAGCTGTTTTTT. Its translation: CASRTTGFTGELFF.